A single sample gave rise to the 6 T cell receptor beta chains below, sequenced in a study of Graves' ophthalmopathy and Graves' hyperthyroidism (dated by TCRdb to about 2018). The listed sequencing device is Illumina HiSeq 2000. For repertoire sequencing, TCR beta CDR3 regions were amplified from RNA transcripts. The first round was an RT-PCR using HTBI primers with the Qiagen OneStep RT-PCR kit, and this first round was followed by a second-round multiplex PCR, then size selection and purification. TCRdb itself trimmed the public reads at Q25 with fastp, ran MiXCR and retained productive beta chains. Here each entry gathers all rows of one CDR3 protein and keeps the most common genes and DNA. The sample includes 560,000 or so distinct CDR3 sequences, with approximately 35% observed a single time. The top ten hold around 4.6% of the sample. Input material: peripheral blood or thyroid tissue (not recorded which). These receptors were obtained from an adult man with Graves' hyperthyroidism.

The chain carries TRBV25-1 and TRBJ1-1; TRBD1 aligns across 7 bases. CDR3 length: 16 residues. With V trimmed by 3 bases and J by 0 bases, 7 bases remained unmatched. The V gene's germline CDR1 is MGHDK and CDR2 SYGVNS. CDR3 nucleotide sequence: TGTGCCAGCAGTGACCCACAGGGGAACCTGAACACTGAAGCTTTCTTT. It encodes CASSDPQGNLNTEAFF.

To note about this clonotype: The CDR3 ends on some other residue instead of the conserved phenylalanine or tryptophan, so this is likely a read error. The chain combines TRBV2 with TRBJ2-5; 11 bases match TRBD1. CDR1 and CDR2 from the germline V gene are SNHLY and FYNNEI. Germline trimming cut 7 bases from V and 4 bases from J; bases unmatched to any gene: 8. The length of the CDR3 is 15 residues. The DNA for the CDR3 is TGTGCCAGCAACCCGGACAGGGGGCATCGAGAGACCCAGTACTCC. Translation: CASNPDRGHRETQYS.

The chain couples TRBV7-3 to TRBJ2-7; D is ambiguous. The CDR3 covers 13 residues. Germline values: CDR1 SGHTA, CDR2 FQGTGA. Deletions cut 3 bases from V and 7 bases from J, with 13 bases between. DNA of the CDR3: TGTGCCAGCAGCTTGCTCAGCGTGAATGAGCAGTACTTC. The encoded protein is CASSLLSVNEQYF.

Turning to this clonotype: One end of the junction is discordant with germline, which a read error may explain. The rearrangement links TRBV7-9 to TRBJ2-5, with D possibly matching TRBD1 (5 bases). In germline, CDR1 is SEHNR, CDR2 FQNEAQ (reference sequence). The CDR3 runs to 10 residues. This CDR3 reads CASSLFGRDF. CDR3 nucleotides: TGTGCCAGCAGCTTATTCGGCAGGGACTTC.

This clonotype was seen repeatedly, ten times or more. This CDR3 reads CASSPLTGGTEAFF. The CDR3 nucleotides are TGCGCCAGCAGCCCTCTGACAGGGGGCACTGAAGCTTTCTTT. V gene TRBV5-1 combines with J gene TRBJ1-1; 9 bases are shared with TRBD1. The V gene's germline CDR1 is SGHRS and CDR2 YFSETQ. With 4 bases clipped from V and 4 bases from J, the junction kept 5 bases outside the gene matches. The CDR3 sequence is 14 residues long.

The V gene is TRBV7-2, the J gene TRBJ1-5; TRBD1 might be the D (5 bases). Trimming left V 5 bases short and J 7 bases short, with 12 bases between. The germline V gene has CDR1 SGHTA and CDR2 FQGNSA. CDR3 size: 13 residues. CDR3 sequence reads: CASSTSGGQPQHF. For the CDR3, the DNA is TGTGCCAGCAGCACCAGTGGGGGGCAGCCCCAGCATTTT.